This T cell receptor beta chain originates from a study of T cell responses to AZD1222 COVID-19 vaccine (dated by TCRdb to the early 2020s). About the investigation overall: AZD1222 recipients whose second dose came at about 4 weeks and those whose second dose came at about 12 weeks were combined into one group, since spike-specific TCR depth and breadth did not differ between the two schedules. Trial participants were enrolled by age into 18-55, 56-69 and 70-plus year subgroups, with 148, 28 and 57 TCR-sequenced participants respectively. TCR sequencing was performed for 233 trial participants, of whom about 200 were given two doses of AZD1222 and 26 were given two doses of MenACWY control vaccine. Results and caveats for the whole study, not just this receptor: Conclusions about previously exposed vaccinees were limited because only five to seven AZD1222 recipients were SARS-CoV-2 seropositive at baseline. Epitopes outside the regions mutated in the B.1.351 and B.1.1.7 variants were reportedly recognized by nearly half of the unique spike-specific TCRs. Participants were mostly white British, with more females than males. The authors suggested clonal diversity may have been underestimated. Vaccine-associated CD4 TCRs spanned the whole spike protein, with dominant responses in regions 160-218 and 743-854. No day 14 peak-response samples were available, so repertoires were characterized only after the peak T cell response. The 56-69-year group was small, and its depth increase did not reach significance, likely because of low power. A significant rise in spike-specific TCR breadth and depth was observed after two AZD1222 doses relative to day 0 and relative to MenACWY recipients.

For this clone: Its binding antigen is unknown. Base quality data are lacking; no much larger clone is found one base away.

The cysteine opens and the phenylalanine closes a CDR3 of 12 amino acids. Solely the CDR3 DNA is kept, with 36 bases framed from the first base. At the junction V is shortened by 2 bases and J by 5 bases, with 6 bases in between. The germline V gene (reference sequence) gives CDR1 as GTSNPN and CDR2 as SVGIG. Reading the label with the study, this specimen's time point is: baseline before first vaccination. Vaccinee samples came from UK trials COV001 and COV002, including a single-blind randomized controlled phase 2/3 trial of AZD1222 (ChAdOx1 nCoV-19) in healthy adults. Trial participant PBMC samples were collected at day 0 and day 28 after the second dose for TCRbeta chain sequencing. The CDR3 regions of human TCRbeta chains were subjected to immunosequencing. The source study handled its data this way. Repertoire TCRs were checked for matches against a reference library of SARS-CoV-2-specific TCRs that had been generated using the MIRA antigen-specificity platform. Breadth was defined as the fraction of unique TCRs that were SARS-CoV-2-associated. Depth was defined as the fraction of total T cells that were SARS-CoV-2-associated. Each spike-specific TCR was assigned to its reactive spike region and to a CD4 or CD8 class using the MIRA data. Log10-transformed breadth and depth values were compared by one-way ANOVA with Sidak's multiple comparisons tests. This is the immuneACCESS table as TCRdb keeps it, with only in-frame sequences that have V and J called. A part of the clones is gone; compared with another copy, unresolved V genes explain less than half, and the rest is unexplained. Clone size and the V and J calls come from that table; the DNA yielded D and trimming. This sample has about 120,000 clones in its table, and 70% to 90% of those were observed once. Of the sample, roughly 2.6% falls within the top ten clones.

The TCR originated in an adult in good health. Rearrangement joined TRBV30 to TRBJ2-2, with TRBD2 perhaps the D gene, on 5 matching bases. Sequenced here: peripheral blood, sampled on day 0 of AZD1222 vaccination. The bases are TGTGCCTGGAGTCGAGGGACCGGGGAGCTGTTTTTT. Protein translation: CAWSRGTGELFF.